Listed below are T cell receptor beta chains from one sample, sequenced in a study of regulatory T cells in long-lasting Graves disease. TCRdb reprocessed the multiplex PCR reads via MiXCR and lists one record per CDR3 protein. The table shows 410,000 or so distinct CDR3 sequences, with 15% occurring only once. The same sample was also used in a study of T cells in Graves' hyperthyroidism and ophthalmopathy.

The sequences come from peripheral blood mononuclear cells (PBMCs), collected at new diagnosis, from a patient treated with antithyroid drugs. These receptors originate from a woman in her twenties or thirties with Graves disease. The CDR3 runs from the conserved cysteine through the conserved F or W. Each record gives: clone size, D gene, V gene, J gene, CDR3 protein, CDR3 DNA. The D gene is left open where the match is weak. Clone size appears in some rows only: once, few, many, or a class for an expanded clone.

>many|.|TRBV5-1|TRBJ2-3
CASSLGRVTNTDTQYF
TGCGCCAGCAGCTTGGGCCGGGTTACCAACACAGATACGCAGTATTTT
>.|TRBD2|TRBV4-1|TRBJ2-1
CASSPPGGRLHNEQFF
TGCGCCAGCAGCCCCCCTGGCGGGAGGCTCCACAATGAGCAGTTCTTC
>many|.|TRBV6-2/TRBV6-3|TRBJ2-3
CASSSQWGTDTQYF
TGTGCCAGCAGTTCTCAGTGGGGCACAGATACGCAGTATTTT
>few|.|TRBV6-1|TRBJ2-2
CASSPRLDLVGELFF
TGTGCCAGCAGTCCACGACTCGACTTGGTCGGGGAGCTGTTTTTT
>.|.|TRBV7-8|TRBJ2-5
CASSLDSGSGSEGETQYF
TGTGCCAGCAGCTTAGACAGTGGTAGCGGAAGTGAGGGGGAGACCCAGTACTTC
>many|TRBD2|TRBV20-1|TRBJ2-7
CSARVGTSDLYEQYF
TGCAGTGCTAGAGTTGGGACTAGCGATCTATACGAGCAGTACTTC
>.|.|TRBV30|TRBJ1-5
CAWRAGQISNQPQHF
TGTGCCTGGAGGGCCGGACAGATTAGCAATCAGCCCCAGCATTTT
>.|TRBD2|TRBV2|TRBJ2-1
CASRREASELVEQFF
TGTGCCAGTCGGCGGGAGGCTAGCGAACTGGTTGAGCAGTTCTTC
>many|TRBD2|TRBV6-5|TRBJ2-5
CASSWTSGQETQYF
TGTGCCAGCAGTTGGACTAGCGGGCAAGAGACCCAGTACTTC
>many|TRBD2|TRBV10-2|TRBJ2-3
CASRASGTDTQYF
TGCGCCAGCAGGGCTAGCGGGACAGATACGCAGTATTTT